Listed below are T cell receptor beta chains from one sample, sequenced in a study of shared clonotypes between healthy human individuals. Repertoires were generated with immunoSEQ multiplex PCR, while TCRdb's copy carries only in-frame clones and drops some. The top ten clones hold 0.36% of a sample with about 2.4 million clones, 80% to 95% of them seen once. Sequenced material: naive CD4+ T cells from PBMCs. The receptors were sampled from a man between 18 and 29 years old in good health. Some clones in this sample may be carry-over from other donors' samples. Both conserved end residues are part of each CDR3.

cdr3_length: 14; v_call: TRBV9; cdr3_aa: CASSVDLWNTEAFF
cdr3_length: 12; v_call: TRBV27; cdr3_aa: CASRAHLGGYTF
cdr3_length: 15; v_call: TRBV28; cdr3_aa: CASSLWGRGQSPLHF
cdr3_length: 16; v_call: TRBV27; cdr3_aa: CARLKGGLAAYNEQFF
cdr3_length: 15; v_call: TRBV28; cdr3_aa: CASSYPALGTYEQYF
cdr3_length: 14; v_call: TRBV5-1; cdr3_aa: CASGDRNMNTEAFF
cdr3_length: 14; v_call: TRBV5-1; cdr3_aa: CASSGDRGTYGYTF
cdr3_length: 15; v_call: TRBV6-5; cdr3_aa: CASSSSGTGLFEQYF
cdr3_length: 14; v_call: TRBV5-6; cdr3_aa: CASSPGDSNQPQHF
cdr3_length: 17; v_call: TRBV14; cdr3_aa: CASSQVRGTPSTDTQYF
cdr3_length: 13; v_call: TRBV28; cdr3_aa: CASRWDRDSPLHF
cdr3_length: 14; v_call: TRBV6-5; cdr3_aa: CASTQGSMNTEAFF
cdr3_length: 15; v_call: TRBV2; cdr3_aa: CASSEALRSRQGYTF
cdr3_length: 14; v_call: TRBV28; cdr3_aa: CASRTEPSNTEAFF
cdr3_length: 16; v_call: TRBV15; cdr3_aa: CATSRETSGSTDEQYF
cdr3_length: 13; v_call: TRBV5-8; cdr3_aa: CASSHHPQRGYTF
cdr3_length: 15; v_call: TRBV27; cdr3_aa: CASLLEDRGENEQFF
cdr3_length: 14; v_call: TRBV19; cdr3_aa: CASSRTGAGNTIYF
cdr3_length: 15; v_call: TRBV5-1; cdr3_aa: CASSLGDSGTDTQYF
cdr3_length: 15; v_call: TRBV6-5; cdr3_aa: CASSYWGGGSYEQYF
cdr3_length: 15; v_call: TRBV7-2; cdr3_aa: CASSFSLAGEVEQYF
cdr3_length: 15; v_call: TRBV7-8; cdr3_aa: CASSLATGLGETQYF
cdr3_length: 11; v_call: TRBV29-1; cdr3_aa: CSVAQTYEQYF
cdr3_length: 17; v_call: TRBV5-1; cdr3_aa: CASSLESLGTGHYGYTF
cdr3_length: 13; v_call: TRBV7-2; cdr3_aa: CASSLVRVGELFF
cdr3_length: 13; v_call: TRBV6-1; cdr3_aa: CASSEGRGRGYTF
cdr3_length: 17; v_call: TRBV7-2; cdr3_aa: CASSPIGTSSPTGELFF
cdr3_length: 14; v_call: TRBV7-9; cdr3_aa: CASSPDGGRETQYF
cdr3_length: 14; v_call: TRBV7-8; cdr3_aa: CASSSLTLIYEQYF
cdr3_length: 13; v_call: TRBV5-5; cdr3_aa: CAAGGDRGIEQYF
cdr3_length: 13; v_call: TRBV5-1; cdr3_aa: CASSSDGFYGYTF
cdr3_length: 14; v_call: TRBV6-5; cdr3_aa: CASRREGARGGYTF
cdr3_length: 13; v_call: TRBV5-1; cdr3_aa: CASMPASSYEQYF
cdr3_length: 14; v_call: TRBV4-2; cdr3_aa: CASSPRLANYGYTF
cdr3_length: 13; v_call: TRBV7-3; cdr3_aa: CASSLTNRNEQFF
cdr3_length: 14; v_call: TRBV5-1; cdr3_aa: CASSLEGRTDTQYF
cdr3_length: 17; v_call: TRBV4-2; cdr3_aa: CASSQDPRGRAADTQYF
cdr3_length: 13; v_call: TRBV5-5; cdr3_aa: CASSLATPEKLFF
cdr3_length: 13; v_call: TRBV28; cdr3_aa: CASSLSGGETQYF
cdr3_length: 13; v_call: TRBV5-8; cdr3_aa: CASSRNRDREAFF
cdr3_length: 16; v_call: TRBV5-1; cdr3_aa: CASSADRGPNTGELFF
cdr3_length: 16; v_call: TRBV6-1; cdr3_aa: CASSDRQGWANEKLFF
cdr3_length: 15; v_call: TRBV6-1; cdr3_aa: CASSEHRGSYNEQFF
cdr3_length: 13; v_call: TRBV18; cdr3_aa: CASSPPGREKLFF
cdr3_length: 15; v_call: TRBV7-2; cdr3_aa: CASSLARGSPYEQYF
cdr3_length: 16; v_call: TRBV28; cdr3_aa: CASSSGRGAAKNIQYF
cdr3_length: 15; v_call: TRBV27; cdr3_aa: CASSFLAGLTDTQYF
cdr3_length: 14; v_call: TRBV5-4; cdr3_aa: CASSLEDSNYEQYF
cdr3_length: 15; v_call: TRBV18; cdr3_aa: CASSPPGLAAETQYF
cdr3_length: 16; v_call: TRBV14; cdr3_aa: CASSQDTRGRLETQYF
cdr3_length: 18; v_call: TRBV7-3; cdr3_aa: CASSLSSTGTPFGSGQFF
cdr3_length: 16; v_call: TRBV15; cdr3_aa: CATSRGRTGGPGELFF
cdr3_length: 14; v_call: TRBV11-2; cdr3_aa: CASSLDGGAFEAFF
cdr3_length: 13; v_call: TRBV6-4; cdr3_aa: CASSDRDPYEQYF
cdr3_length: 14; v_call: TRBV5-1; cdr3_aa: CASSPGQRYNEQFF
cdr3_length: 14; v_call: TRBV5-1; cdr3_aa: CASSLGTRTNEQYF
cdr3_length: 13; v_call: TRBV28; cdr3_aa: CASRGSPNEKLFF
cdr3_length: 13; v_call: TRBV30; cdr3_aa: CAWSKFYNQPQHF
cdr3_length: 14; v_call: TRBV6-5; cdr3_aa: CASRPKGFGETQYF